This TCR beta chain was obtained from a study of T cell responses to AZD1222 COVID-19 vaccine. Study-level findings and limits: Spike-specific TCR breadth and depth rose after two AZD1222 doses. The reported proportion of spike-specific TCRs targeting unmutated variant regions was nearly half. Among AZD1222 vaccinees, only five or six were seropositive at baseline.

TCRdb's copy holds only in-frame clones and misses some; the assay was immunoSEQ multiplex PCR. The sample yields roughly 150,000 clones, approximately 94% seen once. The CDR3 length is 15 residues. Germline CDR1 KGHDR, CDR2 SFDVKD. Trimming pared 4 bases from V and 6 bases from J, leaving 16 bases between. Points on this clone: Its antigen is still unknown.

Second-dose groups at about 4 or about 12 weeks were pooled. This sequence originates from an adult who received the AZD1222 COVID-19 vaccine. This rearrangement joins TRBV24-1 to TRBJ2-3, with D tentatively TRBD1 (5 bases). Specimen: peripheral blood, collected 28 days after the second AZD1222 dose. The CDR3 DNA is TGTGCCACCAGTGAAATGGGCAGGGATTCGGATACGCAGTATTTT. Protein sequence: CATSEMGRDSDTQYF.